This is a list of T cell receptor beta chains from one sample in a study of graft-versus-host responses after intestinal transplantation. These TCRs' antigens remain unknown. Profiled with immunoSEQ multiplex PCR; TCRdb holds only in-frame clones, not every one. The sample lists 85,000 to 95,000 clones, approximately 94% occurring once. The material sequenced was unstimulated CD8+ T cells sorted from spleen or lymph node cells, taken before intestinal transplant. The receptor set was obtained from a human donor who received an intestinal transplant. Each CDR3 is given with its conserved first and last residue. A D gene is named only where the DNA matches it firmly. Size values are once, few and many counts, or a class for expanded clones, and some rows have none.

v_gene	d_gene	j_gene	abundance	CDR3nt	CDR3aa
TRBV30	-	TRBJ2-7	-	TGTGCCTGGAGTGTGGGGGGGCCGATCCACGAGCAGTACTTC	CAWSVGGPIHEQYF
TRBV9	TRBD2	TRBJ2-1	-	TGTGCCAGCAGCGTAGAGCCAGCGGGGTACCCCTATGAGCAGTTCTTC	CASSVEPAGYPYEQFF
TRBV10-3	-	TRBJ1-2	-	TGTGCCATCAGTGAGGAGGGTTCGCAACCTAACTATGGCTACACCTTC	CAISEEGSQPNYGYTF
TRBV7-9	TRBD1	TRBJ2-4	-	TGTGCCAGCAGCTCAGGGGGCTTCCTTGGGTACTTC	CASSSGGFLGYF
TRBV10-3	-	TRBJ1-2	once	TGTGCCATCAGGGGAGTCTCTAACTATGGCTACACCTTC	CAIRGVSNYGYTF
TRBV9	TRBD2	TRBJ2-2	-	TGTGCCAGCAACCCGGGGGGCACCGGGGAGCTGTTTTTT	CASNPGGTGELFF
TRBV29-1	TRBD2	TRBJ2-1	-	TGCAGCGTTAGGACGGGTAGCGGGAATGAGCAGTTCTTC	CSVRTGSGNEQFF
TRBV19	-	TRBJ2-7	-	TGTGCCAGTAGTCCCGGTGGACAGCCCTACGAGCAGTACTTC	CASSPGGQPYEQYF
TRBV29-1	TRBD1	TRBJ2-6	-	TGCAGCGCCGAGACAGGGGTAATGGCAAACGTCCTGACTTTC	CSAETGVMANVLTF
TRBV4-3	TRBD1	TRBJ1-2	-	TGCGCCAGCAGCCCGTGGACAGGCTATGGCTACACCTTC	CASSPWTGYGYTF
TRBV19	-	TRBJ1-6	-	TGTGCCAGTAGTATCCGACAGAGCTCCTATAATTCACCCCTCCACTTT	CASSIRQSSYNSPLHF
TRBV14	-	TRBJ1-2	once	TGTGCCAGCAGCCAAGAACGGGGTTCAGCAGGGGTTAGGACCTTC	CASSQERGSAGVRTF
TRBV30	-	TRBJ1-1	-	TGTGCCTGGGGCGGACAAGGGGTTTCTGAAGCTTTCTTT	CAWGGQGVSEAFF
TRBV4-1	TRBD1	TRBJ2-7	-	TGCGCCAGCAGCATCGACAGGGGTTCAGCCTACGAGCAGTACTTC	CASSIDRGSAYEQYF
TRBV13	TRBD2	TRBJ2-2	-	TGTGCCAGCGGAGCGGGAATGAACACCGGGGAGCTGTTTTTT	CASGAGMNTGELFF
TRBV15	-	TRBJ2-2	-	TGTGCCACCAGCACCGTGACAGGACCCACCGGGGAGCTGTTTTTT	CATSTVTGPTGELFF
TRBV27	TRBD1	TRBJ1-1	-	TGTGCCACCTCCTATTCCTGGACAGGACAGAACACTGAAGCTTTCTTT	CATSYSWTGQNTEAFF
TRBV10-1	-	TRBJ2-3	few	TGCGCCAGCAGTGAGAAGAGGGCCTCAACAGATACGCAGTATTTT	CASSEKRASTDTQYF
TRBV30	-	TRBJ1-4	-	TGTGCCTGGAGTGGTCAGGTGGGGGGAAAACTGTTTTTT	CAWSGQVGGKLFF
TRBV4-3	TRBD1	TRBJ1-1	-	TGCGCCAGCAGCCAAGTACAGAATACAGGGGGCATGAACACTGAAGCTTTCTTT	CASSQVQNTGGMNTEAFF
TRBV5-1	-	TRBJ2-1	-	TGCGCCAGCAGCTTCCGGGGTGGCAATGAGCAGTTCTTC	CASSFRGGNEQFF
TRBV4-3	-	TRBJ1-1	-	TGCGCCAGCAGCCAAAGGTCGGGGGGGACTGAAGCTTTCTTT	CASSQRSGGTEAFF
TRBV30	TRBD1	TRBJ1-1	-	TGTGCCTGGAGTGCGGAGGGGGCGAGAGCTTTCTTT	CAWSAEGARAFF
TRBV4-3	TRBD2	TRBJ2-7	once	TGCGCCAGCAGCCAAACAGCAACCGGGACTAGCGGCTACGAGCAGTACTTC	CASSQTATGTSGYEQYF
TRBV11-2	-	TRBJ2-7	-	TGTGCCAGCAGCTTATCTGGCCGATACGAGCAGTACTTC	CASSLSGRYEQYF
TRBV2	-	TRBJ1-3	few	TGTGCCAGCAGTGGTCCCGTGGGCGGAAACACCATATATTTT	CASSGPVGGNTIYF
TRBV19	TRBD1	TRBJ2-7	-	TGTGCCAGTAGTATAGGGACAGGAAGCTCCTACGAGCAGTACTTC	CASSIGTGSSYEQYF
TRBV27	-	TRBJ2-1	-	TGTGCCAGCAGTTTATATGGGGGGAGCTCCTACAATGAGCAGTTCTTC	CASSLYGGSSYNEQFF
TRBV14	TRBD2	TRBJ2-1	-	TGTGCCAGCAGCCTTAAACTAGCGGGGGCCTACAATGAGCAGTTCTTC	CASSLKLAGAYNEQFF
TRBV10-2	-	TRBJ2-7	once	TGCGCCAGCAGGCCGGGACATTCCTACGAGCAGTACTTC	CASRPGHSYEQYF
TRBV19	TRBD1	TRBJ1-1	-	TGTGCCAGTAGTATAAGGACAGGAATGGCTGAAGCTTTCTTT	CASSIRTGMAEAFF
TRBV9	TRBD2	TRBJ2-1	-	TGTGCCAGCAGCGTAGGCACTAGCGGGGGCTACAATGAGCAGTTCTTC	CASSVGTSGGYNEQFF
TRBV25-1	TRBD2	TRBJ2-7	-	TGTGCCAGCAGTCGGGCGGGGGGGCATGAGCAGTACTTC	CASSRAGGHEQYF
TRBV2	TRBD1	TRBJ1-3	-	TGTGCCAGCAGTCTTTGGGACAGGGGTTCGTTGACTGGAAACACCATATATTTT	CASSLWDRGSLTGNTIYF
TRBV2	TRBD1	TRBJ2-1	-	TGCGCGGGACAGGGGAATTTAGAAGTTAGTAATGAGCAGTTCTTC	CAGQGNLEVSNEQFF
TRBV6-5	-	TRBJ2-4	-	TGTGCCAGCAGTTACCAGGGTTCGAAAAACATTCAGTACTTC	CASSYQGSKNIQYF
TRBV2	-	TRBJ1-6	-	TGTGCCAGCAGTGAAGCGATAGACAGCCTCATGGAGCCCCCCCACTTT	CASSEAIDSLMEPPHF
TRBV27	TRBD2	TRBJ2-7	-	TGTGCCAGCCGGGGAGGGACGGTACCCTACGAGCAGTACTTC	CASRGGTVPYEQYF
TRBV7-2	-	TRBJ2-5	-	TGTGCCAGCAGCCCAGCAGGAGAGACCCAGTACTTC	CASSPAGETQYF
TRBV7-5	-	TRBJ2-5	-	TGTGCCAGAAGCTTACTGAAGCAGGTGCCGCAAGAGACCCAGTACTTC	CARSLLKQVPQETQYF
TRBV29-1	-	TRBJ2-3	-	TGCAGCGTTGAAGATCAGGGTCGTTCCTTCTCTAGCACAGATACGCAGTATTTT	CSVEDQGRSFSSTDTQYF
TRBV4-3	-	TRBJ1-6	-	TGCGCCAGCAGCCAAGATCGGGGGACGAATTCGCCCCTCCACTTT	CASSQDRGTNSPLHF
TRBV6-6	-	TRBJ2-7	once	TGTGCCAGCAGTTCTGACAGGACCTCCTACGAGCAGTACTTC	CASSSDRTSYEQYF
TRBV29-1	TRBD1	TRBJ1-1	-	TGCAGAGGGGACAGGGACACTGAAGCTTTCTTT	CRGDRDTEAFF
TRBV7-9	-	TRBJ1-1	-	TGTGCCAGCAGCTTAGAAGGGGTTAACACTGAAGCTTTCTTT	CASSLEGVNTEAFF
TRBV30	TRBD1	TRBJ1-2	-	TGTGCCTGGAAGGGACAGGGAACCTATGGCTACACCTTC	CAWKGQGTYGYTF
TRBV7-9	-	TRBJ1-3	-	TGTGCCAGCAGCTTCCTTCTCGGGGAAATCGAAAACACCATATATTTT	CASSFLLGEIENTIYF
TRBV4-1	-	TRBJ1-5	-	TGCGCCAGCAGCTGGGACTTCGGGACCCAACCCCAGCATTTT	CASSWDFGTQPQHF
TRBV27	TRBD2	TRBJ2-7	-	TGTGCCAGCAGCCTAAGACTAGCGGGTAATGTGTACGAGCAGTACTTC	CASSLRLAGNVYEQYF
TRBV11-3	-	TRBJ2-3	-	TGTGCCAGCAGCTTATGGCACACAGATACGCAGTATTTT	CASSLWHTDTQYF
TRBV4-3	TRBD2	TRBJ2-3	-	TGCGCCAGCAGCCAAGATGTAGCGGGGCTTAGCACAGATACGCAGTATTTT	CASSQDVAGLSTDTQYF
TRBV6-6	-	TRBJ1-1	-	TGTGCCAGCAGTTACGGGACTCCAGGGTACACTGAAGCTTTCTTT	CASSYGTPGYTEAFF
TRBV5-6	-	TRBJ1-5	-	TGTGCCAGCAGCTTGGCGGTACAGGGAGTGAATCAGCCCCAGCATTTT	CASSLAVQGVNQPQHF
TRBV2	-	TRBJ1-2	-	TGTGCCAGCAGCGGGGTCAACTATGGCTACACCTTC	CASSGVNYGYTF
TRBV19	TRBD1	TRBJ2-7	-	TGTGCCAGTAGTATAGGGGACAGGGGGTCCTACGAGCAGTACTTC	CASSIGDRGSYEQYF
TRBV13	TRBD1	TRBJ1-2	-	TGTGCCAGCAGCATCGGGACAGGGTCTAACGCCAACTATGGCTACACCTTC	CASSIGTGSNANYGYTF
TRBV30	-	TRBJ1-1	-	TGTGCCTGGAGTGTGGCGCGGTATGAAGCTTTCTTT	CAWSVARYEAFF